One and the same sample provided the 10 T cell receptor beta chains below, sequenced in a study of cytomegalovirus exposure and HLA in healthy donors. The table came from immunoSEQ multiplex PCR; TCRdb's copy has only in-frame clones and leaves some out. The sample has about 220,000 clones; roughly 89% are singletons. Sequenced: PBMCs. The receptors were gathered from a man aged 18 to 29 in good health and CMV-seronegative.

This rearrangement joins TRBV11-2 to TRBJ1-1, with D perhaps TRBD1 (6 bases). Germline V lookup: CDR1 SGHAT, CDR2 FQNNGV. This CDR3 comprises 13 residues. With 2 bases removed from V and 4 bases from J, the gap between germline ends came to 8 bases. The CDR3 here is CASSLTGTTEAFF. For the CDR3, the DNA is TGTGCCAGCAGCTTAACAGGGACCACTGAAGCTTTCTTT.

CDR3 residues: CASSQDRLVVYNEQFF. The CDR3 bases are TGCGCCAGCAGCCAAGATCGACTAGTAGTCTACAATGAGCAGTTCTTC. This chain joins TRBV4-3 and TRBJ2-1; D perhaps matches TRBD2 (6 bases). Trimming took 0 bases from V and 3 from J, leaving 12 bases between them. This CDR3 contains 16 residues. Germline values: CDR1 LGHNA, CDR2 YSLEER.

This clone was detected only once. This rearrangement joins TRBV7-2 to TRBJ2-3; possible D gene TRBD1, 6 bases. This CDR3 region has 14 residues. Germline loops: CDR1 SGHTA, CDR2 FQGNSA. With 5 bases removed from V and 0 bases from J, the gap between germline ends came to 9 bases. CDR3 loop: CASSLRGSTDTQYF. CDR3 sequence (DNA): TGTGCCAGCAGCCTAAGGGGGAGCACAGATACGCAGTATTTT.

The CDR3 reads CASSGDSFGETQYF. The CDR3, as DNA: TGCGCCAGCAGCGGTGACAGCTTTGGGGAGACCCAGTACTTC. The gene calls are TRBV5-1 and TRBJ2-5; tentative D call: TRBD1 (5 bases). CDR3 length: 14 residues. The germline CDR1 and CDR2 sequences are SGHRS and YFSETQ. The V end lost 4 bases, the J end lost 5 bases, and 15 bases lay between the germline ends.

The CDR3 protein is CASSETGVSGANVLTF. The DNA for the CDR3 is TGCGCCAGCAGCGAGACAGGAGTCTCTGGGGCCAACGTCCTGACTTTC. The V and J genes are TRBV4-3 and TRBJ2-6; tentatively, D is TRBD1 (6 bases). Trimming cost V 5 bases and J 0 bases, with 11 bases left between them. This CDR3 region has 16 residues. Germline V gene lookup returns CDR1 LGHNA and CDR2 YSLEER.

This clone appeared many times. The chain has TRBV19 and TRBJ2-6; 8 bases fit TRBD2. The CDR3 extends over 19 amino acids. The V gene's germline CDR1 is LNHDA and CDR2 SQIVND (reference sequence). V lost 5 bases, J lost 1 base, and 13 bases stayed unmatched. The CDR3 region is CASSPRTSRSLSGANVLTF. The CDR3 DNA reads TGTGCCAGTAGTCCTCGGACTAGCCGGAGCTTGTCTGGGGCCAACGTCCTGACTTTC. The entire variable domain, with the rest obtained from reference TRBV19 and TRBJ2-6, is as follows: DGGITQSPKYLFRKEGQNVTLSCEQNLNHDAMYWYRQDPGQGLRLIYYSQIVNDFQKGDIAEGYSVSREKKESFPLTVTSAQKNPTAFYLCASSPRTSRSLSGANVLTFGAGSRLTVL.

This rearrangement joins TRBV5-8 to TRBJ1-4; 10 bases align to TRBD1. Germline assignment: CDR1 SGHTS and CDR2 YDEGEE. The CDR3 is 17 amino acids. V lost 0 bases and J lost 0; bases outside the gene matches: 2. CDR3 amino acids: CASSLVGQGATNEKLFF. In DNA form, the CDR3 reads TGTGCCAGCAGCTTGGTAGGACAGGGGGCAACTAATGAAAAACTGTTTTTT.

The chain is built from TRBV2 and TRBJ2-1; D may be TRBD2 (6 bases). Per germline, CDR1 SNHLY and CDR2 FYNNEI. Trimming removed 3 bases from V and 2 bases from J, with 11 bases in between. This CDR3 is built from 15 residues. In nucleotides, the CDR3 is TGTGCCAGCAGTGATGAGGGGAGGACCTACAATGAGCAGTTCTTC. Translating it yields CASSDEGRTYNEQFF.

The J gene is TRBJ1-4, the V gene TRBV10-3; no clear D. The germline V gene has CDR1 ENHRY and CDR2 SYGVKD. The CDR3 has 11 residues. V lost 11 bases to trimming and J lost 2 bases, with 6 bases between them. The CDR3 spells CAARTNEKLFF. In DNA form, the CDR3 reads TGTGCCGCCCGGACTAATGAAAAACTGTTTTTT.

This rearrangement joins TRBV7-9 to TRBJ2-2, with D possibly being TRBD2 (6 bases). The CDR3 covers 15 residues. V lost 2 bases and J lost 7, with 14 bases in between. Germline V CDR1 and CDR2: SEHNR, FQNEAQ (reference sequence). In DNA form, the CDR3 reads TGTGCCAGCAGCTTATTGCCGGGAGTCAGCGGGGAGCTGTTTTTT. Its translation: CASSLLPGVSGELFF.